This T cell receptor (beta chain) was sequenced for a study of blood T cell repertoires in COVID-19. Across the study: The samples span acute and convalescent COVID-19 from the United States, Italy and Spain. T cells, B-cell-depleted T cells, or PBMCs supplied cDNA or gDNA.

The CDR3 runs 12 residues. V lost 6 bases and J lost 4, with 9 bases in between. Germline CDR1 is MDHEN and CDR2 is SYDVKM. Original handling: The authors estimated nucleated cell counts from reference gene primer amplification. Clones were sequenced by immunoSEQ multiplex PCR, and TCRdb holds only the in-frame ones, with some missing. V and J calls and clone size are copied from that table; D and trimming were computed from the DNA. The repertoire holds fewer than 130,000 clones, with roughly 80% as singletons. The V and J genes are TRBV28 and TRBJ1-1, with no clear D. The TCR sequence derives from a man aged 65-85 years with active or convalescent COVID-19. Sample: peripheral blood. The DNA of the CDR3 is TGTGCCAGCAGCCCCCAGCGCACTGAAGCTTTCTTT. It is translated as CASSPQRTEAFF.